This passage covers 23 T cell receptor beta chains from one sample sequenced in a study of blood T cell repertoires in COVID-19. Measured with immunoSEQ multiplex PCR; TCRdb has only the in-frame clones, and not every one. Of more than 300,000 clones in the sample, 80% to 85% were seen once. Specimen: PBMCs or T cells enriched from blood (not recorded which). Every receptor here comes from a woman aged 45-59 years who had recovered from COVID-19.

V and J are TRBV3-1 (or the pseudogene TRBV3-2) and TRBJ2-2; possibly TRBD1 for D (6 bases). The germline CDR1 and CDR2 sequences are LGHDT and YNNKEL (reference sequence). The length of the CDR3 is 13 residues. Trimming removed 3 bases from V and 4 bases from J, with 6 bases in between. CDR3 sequence: CASSQGATGELFF. Here the CDR3 DNA reads TGTGCCAGCAGCCAGGGGGCCACCGGGGAGCTGTTTTTT.

J is TRBJ1-6 and V is TRBV18, with 7 positions matching TRBD1. CDR3 length equals 14 residues. Germline assignment: CDR1 KGHSH and CDR2 LQKENI. V lost 2 bases, J lost 8 bases, and 3 bases stayed unmatched. The CDR3 bases are TGTGCCAGCTCACCAATCCAGGGGGATTCACCCCTCCACTTT. It specifies CASSPIQGDSPLHF.

This clone came up once. J is TRBJ2-1 and V is TRBV6-5; 7 nucleotides match TRBD2. From germline, CDR1 is MNHEY and CDR2 SVGAGI. This CDR3 is 15 amino acids long. After removal of 4 bases from V and 3 bases from J, the junction contained 6 bases not matched to a gene. The CDR3 region is CASSSGLADYNEQFF. The CDR3 DNA is TGTGCCAGCAGTTCCGGCCTAGCGGACTACAATGAGCAGTTCTTC.

This chain links TRBV7-9 with TRBJ1-5, with TRBD1 matching over 12 bases. V dropped 5 bases and J dropped 5; count of bases not matched to a gene: 4. This CDR3 comprises 15 residues. CDR1 is SEHNR and CDR2 is FQNEAQ in the germline V gene (reference sequence). The DNA of the CDR3 is TGTGCCAGCAGCCTCGGGACAGGGGGCGATCAGCCCCAGCATTTT. This gives the protein CASSLGTGGDQPQHF.

The chain has TRBV7-9 and TRBJ1-1; 7 positions match TRBD1. This CDR3 has 15 residues. V lost 5 bases, J lost 4 bases, and 10 bases stayed unmatched. The germline V gene encodes CDR1 SEHNR and CDR2 FQNEAQ (reference sequence). As DNA, the CDR3 is TGTGCCAGCAGCCACCGCTCCTACAGGGGCACTGAAGCTTTCTTT. This gives the protein CASSHRSYRGTEAFF.

The genes are TRBV15 and TRBJ2-1; TRBD2 agrees at 8 bases. CDR3 length: 16 amino acids. Germline V gene data show CDR1 as LNHNV and CDR2 as YYDKDF (reference sequence). V lost 1 base to trimming and J lost 3 bases; unmatched junction nucleotides: 5. CDR3 sequence reads: CATSRGPAGVYNEQFF. The DNA of the CDR3 is TGTGCCACCAGCAGAGGTCCAGCGGGAGTCTACAATGAGCAGTTCTTC.

The chain couples TRBV18 to TRBJ1-2; 7 nucleotides match TRBD1. CDR1 and CDR2 from the germline V gene are KGHSH and LQKENI. V lost 6 bases, J lost 2 bases, and 6 bases stayed unmatched. This CDR3 contains 14 residues. CDR3 in amino acids: CASSPSGQNYGYTF. The CDR3 region has the DNA TGTGCCAGCTCGCCCTCGGGACAGAACTATGGCTACACCTTC.

The J gene is TRBJ1-2, the V gene TRBV13; unclear D gene. The germline CDR1 and CDR2 sequences are PRHDT and FYEKMQ (reference sequence). Trimming took off 0 bases at V and 8 bases at J, with 7 bases between the two ends. There are 12 residues in the CDR3. The CDR3 reads CASSLGPTGYTF. CDR3 sequence (DNA): TGTGCCAGCAGCTTAGGACCTACGGGCTACACCTTC.

The rearrangement uses TRBV11-3 and TRBJ2-5; D unclear. Trimming stripped 2 bases from V and 5 bases from J, with 15 bases between. CDR3 length equals 15 residues. The germline CDR1 and CDR2 sequences are SGHNT and YENEEA. The CDR3 bases are TGTGCCAGCAGCTTATTAGGTTCAGGTCCGGAGACCCAGTACTTC. It specifies CASSLLGSGPETQYF.

This sequence joins TRBV5-6 and TRBJ1-2; D is uncertain. CDR1 is SGHDT, CDR2 YYEEEE, per germline. CDR3 length: 15 residues. V lost 1 base and J lost 8, with 18 bases in between. The CDR3 reads CASSLSLRGVLGYTF. CDR3 coding DNA: TGTGCCAGCAGCTTGAGTCTCCGAGGCGTGCTCGGCTACACCTTC.

J is TRBJ1-1 and V is TRBV5-1; D ambiguous. The V gene lost 4 bases and the J gene lost 0 bases, with 7 bases spanning the gap. Germline CDR1 is SGHRS and CDR2 is YFSETQ. This CDR3 spans 13 amino acids. The CDR3 DNA reads as TGCGCCAGCAGCGCCGACATGAACACTGAAGCTTTCTTT. Translating it yields CASSADMNTEAFF.

This chain links TRBV4-3 with TRBJ2-3; tentatively, D is TRBD2 (6 bases). Trimming cost V 1 base and J 2 bases, with 7 bases left between them. Per germline, CDR1 LGHNA and CDR2 YSLEER. The CDR3 has 14 residues. CDR3 DNA sequence: TGCGCCAGCAGCCAAGGGCGGGACACAGATACGCAGTATTTT. The encoded protein is CASSQGRDTDTQYF.

The rearrangement uses TRBV19 and TRBJ1-2; possibly TRBD1 for D (6 bases). V shed 3 bases and J shed 4 bases, with 12 bases lying between them. The length of the CDR3 is 14 residues. Germline V gene lookup returns CDR1 LNHDA and CDR2 SQIVND (reference sequence). In DNA, the CDR3 is TGTGCCAGTAGTATTGGGGGGGCCCCCTATGGCTACACCTTC. Translated, it gives CASSIGGAPYGYTF.

The chain links TRBV9 to TRBJ1-6; 10 bases map to TRBD1. Losses at the gene ends were 2 bases for V and 10 bases for J; bases not matched to a gene: 6. Looked up from germline, CDR1 is SGDLS and CDR2 is YYNGEE. The CDR3 contains 15 residues. The CDR3: CASSVTGTGDSPLHF. CDR3 nucleotide sequence: TGTGCCAGCAGCGTTACCGGGACAGGGGACTCACCCCTCCACTTT.

This clone was found a few times. The chain is built from TRBV5-8 and TRBJ1-5, with 10 bases matching TRBD1. The J segment lost 2 bases and the V segment lost 0 bases, leaving 11 bases of the junction unmatched. The CDR3 is made up of 19 amino acids. Germline V CDR1 and CDR2: SGHTS, YDEGEE. The DNA for the CDR3 is TGTGCCAGCAGCTTGGGGACCGTAATCGGGACAGGGGGCAATCAGCCCCAGCATTTT. This encodes CASSLGTVIGTGGNQPQHF. The full variable domain, rest sourced from reference TRBV5-8 and TRBJ1-5, is EAGVTQSPTHLIKTRGQQATLRCSPISGHTSVYWYQQALGLGLQFLLWYDEGEERNRGNFPPRFSGRQFPNYSSELNVNALELEDSALYLCASSLGTVIGTGGNQPQHFGDGTRLSIL.

In regard to this clone: The sample holds other DNA sequences that translate to the same CDR3. The V and J genes are TRBV6-5 and TRBJ1-3; D perhaps matches TRBD1 (6 bases). Per the germline V gene, CDR1 is MNHEY and CDR2 is SVGAGI. V was trimmed by 0 bases and J by 4 bases, leaving 10 bases between them. There are 15 residues in the CDR3. In DNA form, the CDR3 reads TGTGCCAGCAGTTACTCGAGGGGGTCAGGAAACACCATATATTTT. Translation gives CASSYSRGSGNTIYF.

The chain uses TRBV27 and TRBJ1-4; the D gene is possibly TRBD1 (5 bases). Per germline, CDR1 MNHEY and CDR2 SMNVEV (reference sequence). V was pared by 6 bases and J by 5 bases, with 13 bases between. The CDR3 spans 14 residues. The CDR3 loop is CASSISDTNEKLFF. The CDR3 DNA reads as TGTGCCAGCAGCATCTCGGACACCAATGAAAAACTGTTTTTT. Full variable domain (outside the CDR3, taken from reference TRBV27 and TRBJ1-4): EAQVTQNPRYLITVTGKKLTVTCSQNMNHEYMSWYRQDPGLGLRQIYYSMNVEVTDKGDVPEGYKVSRKEKRNFPLILESPSPNQTSLYFCASSISDTNEKLFFGSGTQLSVL.

The sample holds one count of this clone. The CDR3 DNA follows: TGTGCCAGCAGCCAAGTGCGGAGCAATTCACCCCTCCACTTT. It is translated as CASSQVRSNSPLHF. V and J are TRBV3-1 (or the pseudogene TRBV3-2) and TRBJ1-6; D is unresolved. In germline, CDR1 is LGHDT, CDR2 YNNKEL (reference sequence). The CDR3 totals 14 residues. Between the trimmed V and J ends, which lost 1 base and 7 bases, there was a span of 8 bases.

CDR3 nucleotide sequence: TGTGCCAGCAACCTGGACAGAATCGCTGGAAACACCATATATTTT. Its translation: CASNLDRIAGNTIYF. V is TRBV11-2 and J is TRBJ1-3, with D maybe TRBD1 (6 bases). Germline-derived CDR1 and CDR2 are SGHAT and FQNNGV. This CDR3 region has 15 residues. V lost 7 bases and J 2 bases, leaving 15 bases between the germline ends. The full variable domain, completed using reference TRBV11-2 and TRBJ1-3, is EAGVAQSPRYKIIEKRQSVAFWCNPISGHATLYWYQQILGQGPKLLIQFQNNGVVDDSQLPKDRFSAERLKGVDSTLKIQPAKLEDSAVYLCASNLDRIAGNTIYFGEGSWLTVV.

The V and J genes are TRBV27 and TRBJ1-1; TRBD1 matches at 8 bases. The trim removed 3 bases at V and 0 bases at J, leaving 9 bases unmatched. Per the germline V gene, CDR1 is MNHEY and CDR2 is SMNVEV (reference sequence). The CDR3 runs to 17 residues. CDR3 protein: CASSFSWTGTLNTEAFF. The CDR3 region has the DNA TGTGCCAGCAGTTTTTCCTGGACAGGGACGTTGAACACTGAAGCTTTCTTT.

The chain is built from TRBV3-1 (or the pseudogene TRBV3-2) and TRBJ1-6; D unresolved. V shed 4 bases and J shed 1 base, with 11 bases lying between them. The CDR3 has 16 residues. Looked up from germline, CDR1 is LGHDT and CDR2 is YNNKEL (reference sequence). The CDR3 spells CASSPTGVSYNSPLHF. The CDR3 DNA reads TGTGCCAGCAGCCCGACGGGAGTTTCCTATAATTCACCCCTCCACTTT.

The rearrangement links TRBV6-1 to TRBJ2-1; possibly TRBD1 for D (6 bases). Germline V gene lookup returns CDR1 MNHNS and CDR2 SASEGT. The CDR3 runs to 14 residues. Trimming shortened V by 5 bases and J by 3 bases, and 11 bases separated the two germline ends. CDR3 nucleotides: TGTGCCAGCAGTCTCGAGACAGGCTACAATGAGCAGTTCTTC. Encoded protein: CASSLETGYNEQFF.

The chain employs TRBV21-1 and TRBJ2-7; the table's D call, TRBD1, was not checked against the DNA. TRBV21-1 is assigned pseudogene status. The CDR3 sequence is 16 residues long. The chain's CDR3 is CASSKGDRDRPYEQYF. CDR3 DNA: TGTGCCAGCAGCAAGGGGGACCGGGACAGACCCTACGAGCAGTACTTC.